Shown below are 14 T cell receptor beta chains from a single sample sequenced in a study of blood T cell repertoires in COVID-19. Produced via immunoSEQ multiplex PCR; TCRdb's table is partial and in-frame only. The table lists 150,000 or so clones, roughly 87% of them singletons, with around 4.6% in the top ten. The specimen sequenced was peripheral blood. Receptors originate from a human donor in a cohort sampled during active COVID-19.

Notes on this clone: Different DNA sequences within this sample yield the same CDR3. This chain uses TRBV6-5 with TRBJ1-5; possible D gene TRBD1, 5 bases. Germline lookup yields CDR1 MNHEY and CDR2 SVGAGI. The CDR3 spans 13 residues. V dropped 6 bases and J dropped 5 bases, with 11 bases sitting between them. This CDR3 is CASRRGGDQPQHF. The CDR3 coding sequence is TGTGCCAGCAGACGGGGGGGGGATCAGCCCCAGCATTTT.

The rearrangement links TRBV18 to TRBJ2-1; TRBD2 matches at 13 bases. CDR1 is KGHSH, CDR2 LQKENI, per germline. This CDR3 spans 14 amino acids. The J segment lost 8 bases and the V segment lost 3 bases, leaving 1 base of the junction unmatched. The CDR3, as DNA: TGTGCCAGCTCACCTACTAGCGGGAGGGATGAGCAGTTCTTC. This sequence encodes CASSPTSGRDEQFF.

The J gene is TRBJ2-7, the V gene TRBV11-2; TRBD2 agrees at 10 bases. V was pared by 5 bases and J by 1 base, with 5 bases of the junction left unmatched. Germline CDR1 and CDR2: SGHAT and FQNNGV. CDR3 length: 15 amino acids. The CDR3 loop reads CASSQGLAESYEQYF. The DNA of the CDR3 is TGTGCCAGCAGCCAAGGACTAGCGGAGTCCTACGAGCAGTACTTC.

In DNA form, the CDR3 reads TGTGCCAGCAGCTTAGAAGTACGGTACGAGCAGTACTTC. Amino acid sequence: CASSLEVRYEQYF. The chain uses TRBV7-9 and TRBJ2-7; D gene ambiguous. Germline CDR1 and CDR2: SEHNR and FQNEAQ (reference sequence). CDR3 length equals 13 residues. Trimming cost V 1 base and J 4 bases, with 8 bases left between them.

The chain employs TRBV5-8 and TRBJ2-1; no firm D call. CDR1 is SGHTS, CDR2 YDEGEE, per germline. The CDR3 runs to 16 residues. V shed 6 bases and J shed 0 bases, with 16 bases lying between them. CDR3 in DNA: TGTGCCAGCATCGAATCAGAATTTATCTCCTACAATGAGCAGTTCTTC. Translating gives CASIESEFISYNEQFF.

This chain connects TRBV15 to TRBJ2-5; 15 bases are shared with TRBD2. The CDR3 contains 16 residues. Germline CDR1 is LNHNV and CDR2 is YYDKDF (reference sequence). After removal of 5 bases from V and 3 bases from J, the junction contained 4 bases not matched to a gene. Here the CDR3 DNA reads TGTGCCACCAGCTCATGGACTAGCGGGGGGGAAGAGACCCAGTACTTC. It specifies CATSSWTSGGEETQYF.

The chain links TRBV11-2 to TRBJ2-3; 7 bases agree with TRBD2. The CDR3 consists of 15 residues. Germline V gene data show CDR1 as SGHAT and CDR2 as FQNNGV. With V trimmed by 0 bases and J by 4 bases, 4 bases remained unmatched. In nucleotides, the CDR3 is TGTGCCAGCAGCTTAGAAGGCGGGAGCTCAGATACGCAGTATTTT. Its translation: CASSLEGGSSDTQYF.

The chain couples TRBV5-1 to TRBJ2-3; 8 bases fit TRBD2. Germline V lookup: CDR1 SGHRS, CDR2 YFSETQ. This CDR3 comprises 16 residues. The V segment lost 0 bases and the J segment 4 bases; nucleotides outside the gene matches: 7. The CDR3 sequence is CASSLATGGLSDTQYF. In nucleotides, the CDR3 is TGCGCCAGCAGCTTGGCCACGGGGGGGCTTTCAGATACGCAGTATTTT. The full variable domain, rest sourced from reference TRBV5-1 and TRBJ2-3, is KAGVTQTPRYLIKTRGQQVTLSCSPISGHRSVSWYQQTPGQGLQFLFEYFSETQRNKGNFPGRFSGRQFSNSRSEMNVSTLELGDSALYLCASSLATGGLSDTQYFGPGTRLTVL.

CDR3 protein: CASSLVTAYNEKLFF. CDR3 bases: TGTGCCAGCAGCCTCGTGACAGCTTATAATGAAAAACTGTTTTTT. The rearrangement links TRBV14 to TRBJ1-4, with a possible D match to TRBD1 (5 bases). Germline CDR1 SGHDN, CDR2 FVKESK. This CDR3 is 15 amino acids long. V was pared by 4 bases and J by 4 bases, with 13 bases between.

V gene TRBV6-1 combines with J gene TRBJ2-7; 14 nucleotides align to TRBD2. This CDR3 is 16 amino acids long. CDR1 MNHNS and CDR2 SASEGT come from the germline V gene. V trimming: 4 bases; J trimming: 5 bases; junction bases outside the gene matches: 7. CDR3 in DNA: TGTGCCAGCAGTGCCACGCCGGGACTAGCGGGAGACGAGCAGTACTTC. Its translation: CASSATPGLAGDEQYF.

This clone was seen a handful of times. This chain's CDR3 is CASSSSYEQYF. In DNA, the CDR3 is TGCGCCAGCAGCTCATCCTACGAGCAGTACTTC. The chain recombines TRBV5-1 with TRBJ2-7; D is undetermined. CDR1 and CDR2 from the germline V gene are SGHRS and YFSETQ. The V gene lost 3 bases and the J gene lost 1 base, with 2 bases spanning the gap. The CDR3 extends over 11 amino acids.

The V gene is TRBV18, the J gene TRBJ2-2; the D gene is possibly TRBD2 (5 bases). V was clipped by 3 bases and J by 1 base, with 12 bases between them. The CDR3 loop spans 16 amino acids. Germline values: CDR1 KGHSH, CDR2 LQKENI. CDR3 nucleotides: TGTGCCAGCTCACCCAGGAGGTTGGAGAACACCGGGGAGCTGTTTTTT. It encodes CASSPRRLENTGELFF. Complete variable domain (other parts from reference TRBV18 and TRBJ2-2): NAGVMQNPRHLVRRRGQEARLRCSPMKGHSHVYWYRQLPEEGLKFMVYLQKENIIDESGMPKERFSAEFPKEGPSILRIQQVVRGDSAAYFCASSPRRLENTGELFFGEGSRLTVL.

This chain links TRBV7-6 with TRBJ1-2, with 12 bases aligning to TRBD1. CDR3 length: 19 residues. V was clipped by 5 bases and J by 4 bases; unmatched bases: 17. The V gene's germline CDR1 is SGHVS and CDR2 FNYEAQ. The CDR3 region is CASSPGGWGQGARSYGYTF. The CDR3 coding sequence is TGTGCCAGCAGCCCGGGTGGATGGGGACAGGGGGCGCGGAGCTATGGCTACACCTTC.

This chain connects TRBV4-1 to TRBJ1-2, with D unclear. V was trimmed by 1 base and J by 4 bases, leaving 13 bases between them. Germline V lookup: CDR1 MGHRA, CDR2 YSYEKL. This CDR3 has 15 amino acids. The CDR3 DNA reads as TGCGCCAGCAGCCAAGTGGGCAGAGGGAGCTATGGCTACACCTTC. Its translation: CASSQVGRGSYGYTF.